These 32 T cell receptor beta chains originate from one sample sequenced in a study of blood T cell repertoires in COVID-19. TCRdb's table, derived via immunoSEQ multiplex PCR, lists solely in-frame clones and lacks some. The table lists roughly 300,000 clones, around 85% of them singletons. Source material: PBMCs or T cells enriched from blood (not recorded which). Receptor source: a woman aged 40-49 years with acute COVID-19.

The count of this clone is one. The chain is built from TRBV5-4 and TRBJ2-3; TRBD2 matches at 8 bases. The length of the CDR3 is 17 residues. Germline V gene data show CDR1 as SGHNT and CDR2 as YYREEE (reference sequence). J gave up 8 bases and V 4 bases, and 18 bases lay outside the gene matches. CDR3 in amino acids: CASSGASRDTAGGTQYF. CDR3 sequence (DNA): TGTGCCAGCAGCGGCGCGTCCCGGGACACGGCGGGGGGTACGCAGTATTTT.

This chain's CDR3 is CASSKVRGGYGNYGYTF. The CDR3 coding sequence is TGTGCCAGCAGCAAAGTCCGTGGGGGGTATGGTAACTATGGCTACACCTTC. V and J are TRBV21-1 and TRBJ1-2. TRBV21-1 is a pseudogene locus. The CDR3 loop spans 17 amino acids.

This sequence joins TRBV4-3 and TRBJ1-1, with a tentative D call TRBD1 (6 bases). The V gene's germline CDR1 is LGHNA and CDR2 YSLEER. V was clipped by 3 bases and J by 0 bases, with 29 bases between them. CDR3 size: 21 residues. CDR3 sequence reads: CASSHIGQTRGRHSMNTEAFF. The CDR3 DNA is TGCGCCAGCAGCCACATAGGACAGACCCGGGGCCGGCACTCTATGAACACTGAAGCTTTCTTT.

The V call is TRBV19, the J call TRBJ2-7, with 12 bases matching TRBD2. The length of the CDR3 is 13 residues. Germline V gene lookup returns CDR1 LNHDA and CDR2 SQIVND (reference sequence). J gave up 4 bases and V 6 bases, and 1 base lay outside the gene matches. The CDR3 is CASRTSGSYEQYF. As DNA, the CDR3 is TGTGCCAGTAGGACTAGCGGGAGTTACGAGCAGTACTTC. The complete variable domain, with remaining parts taken from reference TRBV19 and TRBJ2-7, reads DGGITQSPKYLFRKEGQNVTLSCEQNLNHDAMYWYRQDPGQGLRLIYYSQIVNDFQKGDIAEGYSVSREKKESFPLTVTSAQKNPTAFYLCASRTSGSYEQYFGPGTRLTVT.

The chain is built from TRBV15 and TRBJ1-4; possibly TRBD1 for D (5 bases). The CDR3 is made up of 15 amino acids. V lost 1 base and J lost 1, with 7 bases in between. The germline gives CDR1 LNHNV, CDR2 YYDKDF (reference sequence). The CDR3 nucleotides are TGTGCCACCAGCAGAGGGGGGGTAACTAATGAAAAACTGTTTTTT. Its translation: CATSRGGVTNEKLFF.

J is TRBJ2-7 and V is TRBV6-5; 8 bases are a match to TRBD1. CDR1 and CDR2 from the germline V gene are MNHEY and SVGAGI. CDR3 size: 15 residues. Unmatched junction bases numbered 10, after V lost 7 bases and J lost 2 bases. For the CDR3, the DNA is TGTGCCAGCAAGGGTTCGGGACAGGTTACCTACGAGCAGTACTTC. Translating gives CASKGSGQVTYEQYF.

The genes are TRBV12-5 and TRBJ1-5, with unresolved D. The CDR3 length is 14 residues. Germline loops: CDR1 LGHNT, CDR2 FRNRAP. V dropped 7 bases and J dropped 2 bases, with 12 bases sitting between them. CDR3 DNA sequence: TGTGCTAGTGCGGGTCTTTCGGGCAATCAGCCCCAGCATTTT. Its translation is CASAGLSGNQPQHF.

The chain has TRBV25-1 and TRBJ1-2, with 9 bases aligning to TRBD1. The CDR3 length is 14 residues. Germline V lookup: CDR1 MGHDK, CDR2 SYGVNS. J lost 4 bases, V lost 1 base, and 1 base had no gene match. DNA for the CDR3: TGTGCCAGCAGTGAATGGGACAGGGCCTATGGCTACACCTTC. As protein: CASSEWDRAYGYTF.

J is TRBJ1-5 and V is TRBV29-1; the D gene is possibly TRBD1 (6 bases). This CDR3 region has 14 residues. The germline V gene encodes CDR1 SQVTM and CDR2 ANQGSEA. Here the CDR3 reads CRVIRGGSNQPQHF. Written as DNA, the CDR3 is TGCAGGGTTATCAGGGGTGGCAGCAATCAGCCCCAGCATTTT.

This clone was picked up one time. The chain is built from TRBV4-2 and TRBJ1-1; D gene ambiguous. V was clipped by 0 bases and J by 2 bases, with 25 bases between them. CDR1 LGHNA and CDR2 YNFKEQ come from the germline V gene. The CDR3 consists of 20 residues. The CDR3 loop is CASSQEEVGREGRTNTEAFF. For the CDR3, the DNA is TGTGCCAGCAGCCAAGAGGAGGTTGGGAGGGAGGGAAGAACTAACACTGAAGCTTTCTTT.

The V gene is TRBV18, the J gene TRBJ2-7; TRBD2 agrees at 9 bases. The CDR3 consists of 16 residues. The V segment lost 2 bases and the J segment 3 bases; nucleotides outside the gene matches: 8. The germline V gene encodes CDR1 KGHSH and CDR2 LQKENI. CDR3 nucleotide sequence: TGTGCCAGCTCACCAATGAGACTAGCGGCATACTACGAGCAGTACTTC. Translating gives CASSPMRLAAYYEQYF.

The V and J genes are TRBV9 and TRBJ2-2; TRBD2 aligns across 7 bases. Germline V gene data show CDR1 as SGDLS and CDR2 as YYNGEE. The V segment lost 2 bases and the J segment 4 bases; nucleotides outside the gene matches: 5. The CDR3 runs to 15 residues. The DNA for the CDR3 is TGTGCCAGCAGCGTGGGGGGGTATACCACCGGGGAGCTGTTTTTT. It specifies CASSVGGYTTGELFF.

The chain recombines TRBV4-1 with TRBJ1-5, with 8 bases identical to TRBD1. V shed 3 bases, J shed 0 bases, and the junction held 4 bases outside the gene matches. The CDR3 consists of 16 residues. The germline V gene has CDR1 MGHRA and CDR2 YSYEKL. This CDR3 is CASSHHRGFSNQPQHF. DNA for the CDR3: TGCGCCAGCAGCCATCACAGGGGGTTTAGCAATCAGCCCCAGCATTTT.

The chain links TRBV2 to TRBJ2-4; 9 bases map to TRBD2. Germline V gene sequence: CDR1 SNHLY, CDR2 FYNNEI. This CDR3 region has 16 residues. V dropped 6 bases and J dropped 0; count of bases not matched to a gene: 6. The CDR3 sequence: CASSLLAGLAKNIQYF. The CDR3 nucleotides are TGTGCCAGCAGCCTACTAGCGGGTTTAGCCAAAAACATTCAGTACTTC. The whole variable domain, remainder taken from reference TRBV2 and TRBJ2-4, is EPEVTQTPSHQVTQMGQEVILRCVPISNHLYFYWYRQILGQKVEFLVSFYNNEISEKSEIFDDQFSVERPDGSNFTLKIRSTKLEDSAMYFCASSLLAGLAKNIQYFGAGTRLSVL.

The CDR3 reads CASKLQAGNTEAFF. Written as DNA, the CDR3 is TGTGCCAGCAAGCTGCAGGCCGGGAACACTGAAGCTTTCTTT. This chain links TRBV6-5 with TRBJ1-1; D is unresolved. There are 14 residues in the CDR3. Trimming removed 7 bases from V and 1 base from J, with 13 bases in between. Germline assignment: CDR1 MNHEY and CDR2 SVGAGI.

The chain joins TRBV5-1 to TRBJ1-2; 7 bases line up with TRBD1. The CDR3 has 15 residues. Germline V gives CDR1 SGHRS, CDR2 YFSETQ. V was clipped by 2 bases and J by 4 bases; unmatched bases: 8. For the CDR3, the DNA is TGCGCCAGCAGCTTATTGGGGGACAGCCTCTATGGCTACACCTTC. This sequence encodes CASSLLGDSLYGYTF.

This chain connects TRBV19 to TRBJ2-2, with D possibly being TRBD2 (6 bases). CDR1 is LNHDA and CDR2 is SQIVND in the germline V gene (reference sequence). The V end was cut by 4 bases, the J end by 1 base, with 10 bases between. This CDR3 region has 15 residues. CDR3 region: CASSKAGRNTGELFF. The DNA of the CDR3 is TGTGCCAGTAGTAAGGCGGGAAGGAACACCGGGGAGCTGTTTTTT.

J is TRBJ2-1 and V is TRBV7-3; TRBD2 matches at 10 bases. The junction had 4 bases not matched to a gene; V was cut back by 2 bases and J by 6 bases. The CDR3 contains 15 residues. The germline V gene encodes CDR1 SGHTA and CDR2 FQGTGA. This CDR3 is CASSLLAGEGNEQFF. The DNA for the CDR3 is TGTGCCAGCAGCTTACTAGCGGGAGAGGGCAATGAGCAGTTCTTC.

The chain recombines TRBV5-4 with TRBJ1-6; possible D gene TRBD1, 5 bases. V was trimmed by 2 bases and J by 10 bases, leaving 13 bases between them. This CDR3 region has 14 residues. The germline V gene encodes CDR1 SGHNT and CDR2 YYREEE (reference sequence). CDR3 coding DNA: TGTGCCAGCAGCTTAGAACAGGTTTTATCACCCCTCCACTTT. Its translation is CASSLEQVLSPLHF.

The chain employs TRBV7-3 and TRBJ2-3; D ambiguous. CDR1 and CDR2 from the germline V gene are SGHTA and FQGTGA. The V end lost 6 bases, the J end lost 0 bases, and 7 bases lay between the germline ends. The CDR3 is 13 residues long. The CDR3 spells CASSWASTDTQYF. The CDR3 DNA is TGTGCCAGCAGTTGGGCTAGCACAGATACGCAGTATTTT.

The rearrangement joins TRBV24-1 to TRBJ2-5, with 11 bases lining up with TRBD2. Germline V gene data show CDR1 as KGHDR and CDR2 as SFDVKD. V gave up 4 bases and J gave up 3 bases; unmatched junction bases: 3. There are 15 residues in the CDR3. CDR3 in amino acids: CATSEETSGKETQYF. The CDR3 nucleotides are TGTGCCACCAGTGAGGAGACTAGCGGGAAAGAGACCCAGTACTTC.

The genes are TRBV5-5 and TRBJ2-1; 8 bases are shared with TRBD1. The CDR3 totals 14 residues. The germline V gene has CDR1 SGHKS and CDR2 YYEKEE (reference sequence). The CDR3 sequence: CADKYQGAVNEQFF. CDR3 nucleotide sequence: TGTGCAGACAAATATCAGGGGGCGGTCAATGAGCAGTTCTTC. Full variable domain (rest looked up from reference TRBV5-5 and TRBJ2-1): DAGVTQSPTHLIKTRGQQVTLRCSPISGHKSVSWYQQVLGQGPQFIFQYYEKEERGRGNFPDRFSARQFPNYSSELNVNALLLGDSALYLCADKYQGAVNEQFFGPGTRLTVL.

The chain carries TRBV27 and TRBJ2-7; 11 bases agree with TRBD2. The CDR3 covers 15 residues. V gave up 3 bases and J gave up 0 bases; unmatched junction bases: 1. Germline V CDR1 and CDR2: MNHEY, SMNVEV (reference sequence). CDR3 protein: CASSLGTSGSYEQYF. CDR3 nucleotides: TGTGCCAGCAGTTTGGGGACTAGCGGCTCCTACGAGCAGTACTTC.

This rearrangement joins TRBV11-2 to TRBJ2-5, with D unresolved. V shed 2 bases and J shed 1 base, with 5 bases lying between them. The CDR3 extends over 13 amino acids. Germline values: CDR1 SGHAT, CDR2 FQNNGV. CDR3 region: CASSLMRQETQYF. CDR3 DNA: TGTGCCAGCAGCTTAATGCGCCAAGAGACCCAGTACTTC.

This clone was seen only once. This sequence joins TRBV5-1 and TRBJ2-3; D ambiguous. The germline V gene encodes CDR1 SGHRS and CDR2 YFSETQ. V shed 4 bases and J shed 10 bases, with 16 bases lying between them. This CDR3 has 13 residues. The CDR3 sequence is CASSPDQRRAQYF. CDR3 DNA: TGCGCCAGCAGCCCGGATCAACGACGGGCGCAGTATTTT.

This clone was observed once. The genes are TRBV4-1 and TRBJ2-1, with D maybe TRBD2 (5 bases). The length of the CDR3 is 17 residues. V was shortened by 4 bases and J by 0 bases, with 16 bases between the two germline ends. From germline, CDR1 is MGHRA and CDR2 YSYEKL. CDR3 in amino acids: CASSREGASSSYNEQFF. The CDR3 region has the DNA TGCGCCAGCAGCCGAGAGGGAGCCTCGAGCTCCTACAATGAGCAGTTCTTC.

The chain recombines TRBV10-3 with TRBJ1-1; 8 nucleotides line up with TRBD1. The CDR3 sequence is 14 residues long. J gave up 1 base and V 4 bases, and 2 bases lay outside the gene matches. Germline V gene data show CDR1 as ENHRY and CDR2 as SYGVKD. The CDR3 nucleotides are TGTGCCATCAGTGGGACAGGGAAGAACACTGAAGCTTTCTTT. It encodes CAISGTGKNTEAFF.

CDR3 nucleotide sequence: TGCAGCGTCGTATCACAGGGCGCTGAAGCTTTCTTT. Translating it yields CSVVSQGAEAFF. The chain recombines TRBV29-1 with TRBJ1-1; perhaps TRBD1 as D (6 bases). CDR1 and CDR2 (germline): SQVTM, ANQGSEA. The V end lost 6 bases, the J end lost 6 bases, and 14 bases lay between the germline ends. This CDR3 comprises 12 residues.

This clone appeared a single time. This sequence joins TRBV12-5 and TRBJ1-5, with D tentatively TRBD1 (6 bases). V gave up 1 base and J gave up 7 bases, with 11 bases separating them. Germline loops: CDR1 LGHNT, CDR2 FRNRAP. CDR3 length equals 14 residues. CDR3 in DNA: TGTGCTAGTGGTTTGGGAAGACAGGACCAGCCCCAGCATTTT. Translating gives CASGLGRQDQPQHF. The full variable domain, in which reference TRBV12-5 and TRBJ1-5 provide the parts outside the CDR3, is DARVTQTPRHKVTEMGQEVTMRCQPILGHNTVFWYRQTMMQGLELLAYFRNRAPLDDSGMPKDRFSAEMPDATLATLKIQPSEPRDSAVYFCASGLGRQDQPQHFGDGTRLSIL.

This chain links TRBV4-3 with TRBJ2-3; D possibly corresponds to TRBD2 (7 bases). CDR1 LGHNA and CDR2 YSLEER come from the germline V gene. V was pared by 1 base and J by 4 bases, with 18 bases between. CDR3 length: 17 amino acids. The CDR3 DNA follows: TGCGCCAGCAGCCAAGGTTCTGCGGGGGCTTTGGCAGATACGCAGTATTTT. Translating gives CASSQGSAGALADTQYF.

There are a few counts of this clone. The gene calls are TRBV9 and TRBJ2-1, with TRBD2 as a possible D gene (6 bases). Per germline, CDR1 SGDLS and CDR2 YYNGEE. With 4 bases removed from V and 7 bases from J, the gap between germline ends came to 15 bases. CDR3 length equals 14 residues. CDR3 residues: CASSIDSRGNEQFF. The CDR3 DNA reads TGTGCCAGCAGCATCGACTCCCGGGGGAATGAGCAGTTCTTC.

The rearrangement joins TRBV13 to TRBJ1-5; tentatively, D is TRBD1 (6 bases). The germline gives CDR1 PRHDT, CDR2 FYEKMQ (reference sequence). The CDR3 spans 13 residues. With 7 bases removed from V and 0 bases from J, the gap between germline ends came to 7 bases. CDR3 in DNA: TGTGCCAGCAACAGGGTTAGCAATCAGCCCCAGCATTTT. Translation: CASNRVSNQPQHF.